Each of the 16 T cell receptor beta chains below was sequenced from the same sample in a study of T-cell memory formation after mild COVID-19. MiXCR, applied by TCRdb to the 5' RACE reads, yields one record per CDR3 protein. The sample has under 300,000 distinct CDR3 sequences, about 16% seen once. Sequences were obtained from PBMCs or a T cell subset sorted from them (not recorded which). All receptors come from a young man who had mild COVID-19 (a few samples of this study predate the infection). Cell type and time point are not known.

This clonotype has a handful of counts. CDR3 amino acids: CASSQLAGGYEQFF. The DNA of the CDR3 is TGTGCCAGCTCACAGTTAGCGGGGGGCTATGAGCAGTTCTTC. The chain uses TRBV18 and TRBJ2-1; 10 positions agree with TRBD2. The V and J ends lost 4 bases and 8 bases, in that order; junction bases with no gene match: 5. The CDR3 runs to 14 residues. Germline V CDR1 and CDR2: KGHSH, LQKENI.

This clonotype was found a few times. This rearrangement joins TRBV7-3 to TRBJ2-2, with D perhaps TRBD2 (6 bases). V lost 2 bases, J lost 2 bases, and 15 bases lay in between. CDR3 length equals 17 residues. Germline V gene sequence: CDR1 SGHTA, CDR2 FQGTGA. CDR3 loop: CASSLGGFWSNTGELFF. The DNA of the CDR3 is TGTGCCAGCAGCTTAGGAGGGTTTTGGTCAAACACCGGGGAGCTGTTTTTT.

The table lists this clonotype with many counts. This chain uses TRBV7-3 with TRBJ2-1; 7 nucleotides align to TRBD2. From germline, CDR1 is SGHTA and CDR2 FQGTGA. The CDR3 has 17 residues. The V segment lost 5 bases and the J segment 0 bases; nucleotides outside the gene matches: 10. The DNA of the CDR3 is TGTGCCAGCAGCGATCCCGCAGGCGGGGGCTCCTACAATGAGCAGTTCTTC. This translates into CASSDPAGGGSYNEQFF.

This clonotype was found a few times. This chain connects TRBV29-1 to TRBJ1-5, with D unclear. CDR1 is SQVTM and CDR2 is ANQGSEA in the germline V gene. V was cut by 6 bases and J by 5 bases, with 17 bases left in between. The CDR3 is 14 amino acids. The CDR3 coding sequence is TGCAGCGTAATAACACCTAAAGGCGATCAGCCCCAGCATTTT. This translates into CSVITPKGDQPQHF.

The chain employs TRBV5-1 and TRBJ2-1, with D perhaps matching TRBD1 or TRBD2 (5 bases each). This CDR3 contains 14 residues. Trimming cost V 6 bases and J 4 bases, with 14 bases left between them. Germline CDR1 and CDR2: SGHRS and YFSETQ. The CDR3 bases are TGCGCCAGCACCCGGGACGGATCGTACAATGAGCAGTTCTTC. As protein: CASTRDGSYNEQFF. The full variable domain, rest sourced from reference TRBV5-1 and TRBJ2-1, is KAGVTQTPRYLIKTRGQQVTLSCSPISGHRSVSWYQQTPGQGLQFLFEYFSETQRNKGNFPGRFSGRQFSNSRSEMNVSTLELGDSALYLCASTRDGSYNEQFFGPGTRLTVL.

This clonotype appeared a few times. The V gene is TRBV7-2, the J gene TRBJ2-7, with D perhaps TRBD1 or TRBD2 (5 bases each). Trimming pared 0 bases from V and 1 base from J, leaving 13 bases between. The CDR3 loop spans 16 amino acids. Germline V CDR1 and CDR2: SGHTA, FQGNSA. The CDR3 sequence is CASSLAWGRESYEQYF. Written as DNA, the CDR3 is TGTGCCAGCAGCTTAGCTTGGGGCAGGGAGTCCTACGAGCAGTACTTC.

The rearrangement joins TRBV12-3 or TRBV12-4 to TRBJ1-5, with D hard to call. The CDR3 covers 13 residues. The germline V and J ends were trimmed by 2 bases and 7 bases, with 9 bases remaining between them. The CDR3 region is CASSLREDQPQHF. CDR3 nucleotide sequence: TGTGCCAGCAGTTTACGTGAAGACCAGCCCCAGCATTTT.

This clonotype was counted at least ten times. The rearrangement uses TRBV5-1 and TRBJ2-3; TRBD2 matches 7 bases. This CDR3 comprises 16 residues. V lost 0 bases, J lost 1 base, and 5 bases stayed unmatched. Germline V CDR1 and CDR2: SGHRS, YFSETQ. Here the CDR3 DNA reads TGCGCCAGCAGCTTGGCCATGGCGGGGGGCACAGATACGCAGTATTTT. It yields the protein CASSLAMAGGTDTQYF.

The chain uses TRBV7-9 and TRBJ1-6; unclear D gene. The CDR3 sequence is 12 residues long. Germline V gives CDR1 SEHNR, CDR2 FQNEAQ (reference sequence). V was trimmed by 6 bases and J by 13 bases, leaving 13 bases between them. CDR3 nucleotide sequence: TGTGCCAGCAGTAGTAATCTCCGGCCCCTCCACTTT. Residues: CASSSNLRPLHF.

This clonotype turned up a few times. This rearrangement joins TRBV5-1 to TRBJ2-2; tentatively, D is TRBD2 (6 bases). Germline V gives CDR1 SGHRS, CDR2 YFSETQ. The CDR3 is 13 amino acids. The V gene lost 4 bases and the J gene lost 7 bases, with 11 bases spanning the gap. CDR3 sequence: CASSPLAIGELFF. As DNA, the CDR3 is TGCGCCAGCAGCCCCCTAGCGATCGGGGAGCTGTTTTTT.

The chain recombines TRBV5-1 with TRBJ1-1; no definite D call. Trimming removed 0 bases at V and 3 bases at J, with 9 bases between. Germline V gene data show CDR1 as SGHRS and CDR2 as YFSETQ. The CDR3 runs to 14 residues. CDR3 amino acids: CASSLGVMDTEAFF. In DNA form, the CDR3 reads TGCGCCAGCAGCTTGGGGGTCATGGACACTGAAGCTTTCTTT.

This clonotype was seen a few times. V and J are TRBV12-3 or TRBV12-4 and TRBJ2-2, with TRBD2 identical over 11 bases. The CDR3 is 15 residues long. V lost 5 bases, J lost 3 bases, and 2 bases stayed unmatched. For the CDR3, the DNA is TGTGCCAGCAGTGCACTAGCGGGGGACACCGGGGAGCTGTTTTTT. Translating it yields CASSALAGDTGELFF.

J is TRBJ2-7 and V is TRBV29-1; D not certain. This CDR3 is 14 amino acids long. V dropped 4 bases and J dropped 2 bases, with 15 bases sitting between them. CDR1 and CDR2 from the germline V gene are SQVTM and ANQGSEA. DNA for the CDR3: TGCAGCGTTGGCCGGCGCGGCAGCACCTACGAGCAGTACTTC. Amino acids: CSVGRRGSTYEQYF.

The chain recombines TRBV7-3 with TRBJ2-1, with 15 bases fitting TRBD2. Germline V CDR1 and CDR2: SGHTA, FQGTGA. The CDR3 runs 15 residues. Trimming at V came to 5 bases and at J to 11 bases, leaving 7 bases not matched to a gene. The CDR3 sequence is CASSPGLAGGRQQFF. For the CDR3, the DNA is TGTGCCAGCAGCCCCGGACTAGCGGGGGGGCGTCAGCAGTTCTTC.

CDR3 region: CASSLSGVRDQPQHF. CDR3 coding DNA: TGTGCCAGCAGCTTATCCGGGGTTAGGGATCAGCCCCAGCATTTT. The rearrangement joins TRBV7-2 to TRBJ1-5; D gene uncertain. The CDR3 covers 15 residues. V gave up 2 bases and J gave up 5 bases, with 13 bases separating them. Germline CDR1 and CDR2: SGHTA and FQGNSA. The full variable domain, in which reference TRBV7-2 and TRBJ1-5 provide the parts outside the CDR3, is GAGVSQSPSNKVTEKGKDVELRCDPISGHTALYWYRQSLGQGLEFLIYFQGNSAPDKSGLPSDRFSAERTGGSVSTLTIQRTQQEDSAVYLCASSLSGVRDQPQHFGDGTRLSIL.

This clonotype has ten or more counts. This chain connects TRBV4-3 to TRBJ2-3, with 7 positions matching TRBD2. This CDR3 has 16 amino acids. Germline V gene lookup returns CDR1 LGHNA and CDR2 YSLEER. After removal of 3 bases from V and 0 bases from J, the junction contained 6 bases not matched to a gene. Here the CDR3 reads CASSHGRGVSTDTQYF. The DNA for the CDR3 is TGCGCCAGCAGCCACGGCCGGGGGGTGAGCACAGATACGCAGTATTTT.